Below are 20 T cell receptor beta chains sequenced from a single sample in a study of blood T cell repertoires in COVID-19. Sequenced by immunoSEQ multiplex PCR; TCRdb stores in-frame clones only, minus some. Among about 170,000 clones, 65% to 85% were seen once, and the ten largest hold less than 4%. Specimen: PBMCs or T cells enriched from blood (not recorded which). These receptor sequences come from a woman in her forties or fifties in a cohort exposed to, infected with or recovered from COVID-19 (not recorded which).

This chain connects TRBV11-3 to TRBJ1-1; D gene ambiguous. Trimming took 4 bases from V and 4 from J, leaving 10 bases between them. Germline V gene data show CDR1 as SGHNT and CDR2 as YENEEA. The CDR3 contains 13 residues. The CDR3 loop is CASSSLGATEAFF. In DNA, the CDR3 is TGTGCCAGCAGCTCTCTAGGTGCCACTGAAGCTTTCTTT.

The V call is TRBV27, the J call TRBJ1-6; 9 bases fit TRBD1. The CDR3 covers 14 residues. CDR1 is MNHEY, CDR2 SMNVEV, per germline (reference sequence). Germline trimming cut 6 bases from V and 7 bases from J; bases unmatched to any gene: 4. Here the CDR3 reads CASSWDRANSPLHF. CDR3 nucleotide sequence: TGTGCCAGCAGCTGGGACAGGGCCAATTCACCCCTCCACTTT.

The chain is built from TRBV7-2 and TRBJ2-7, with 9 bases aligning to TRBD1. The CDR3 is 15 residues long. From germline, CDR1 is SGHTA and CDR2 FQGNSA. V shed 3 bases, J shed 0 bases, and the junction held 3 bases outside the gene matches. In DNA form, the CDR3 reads TGTGCCAGCAGCTTGGGACAGGGAAGCTCCTACGAGCAGTACTTC. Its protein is CASSLGQGSSYEQYF.

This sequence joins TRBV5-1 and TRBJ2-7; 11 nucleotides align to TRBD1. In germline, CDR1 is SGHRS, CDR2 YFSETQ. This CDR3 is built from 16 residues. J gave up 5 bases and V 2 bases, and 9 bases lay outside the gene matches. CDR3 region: CASSFHGTGGLDEQYF. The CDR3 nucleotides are TGCGCCAGCAGCTTCCACGGGACAGGGGGTTTGGACGAGCAGTACTTC. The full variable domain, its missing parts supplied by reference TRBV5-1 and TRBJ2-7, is KAGVTQTPRYLIKTRGQQVTLSCSPISGHRSVSWYQQTPGQGLQFLFEYFSETQRNKGNFPGRFSGRQFSNSRSEMNVSTLELGDSALYLCASSFHGTGGLDEQYFGPGTRLTVT.

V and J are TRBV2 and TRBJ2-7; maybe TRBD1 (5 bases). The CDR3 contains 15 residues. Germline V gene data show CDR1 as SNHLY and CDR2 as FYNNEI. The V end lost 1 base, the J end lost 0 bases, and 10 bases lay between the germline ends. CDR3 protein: CASSEDQGSSYEQYF. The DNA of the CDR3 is TGTGCCAGCAGTGAAGATCAGGGTAGCTCCTACGAGCAGTACTTC.

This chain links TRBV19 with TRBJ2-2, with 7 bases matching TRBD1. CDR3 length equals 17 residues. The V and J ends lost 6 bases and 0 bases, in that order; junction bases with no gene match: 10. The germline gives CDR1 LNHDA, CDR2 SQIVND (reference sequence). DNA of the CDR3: TGTGCCAGTAGAGATCCGGGACAGATGGCGAACACCGGGGAGCTGTTTTTT. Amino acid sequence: CASRDPGQMANTGELFF.

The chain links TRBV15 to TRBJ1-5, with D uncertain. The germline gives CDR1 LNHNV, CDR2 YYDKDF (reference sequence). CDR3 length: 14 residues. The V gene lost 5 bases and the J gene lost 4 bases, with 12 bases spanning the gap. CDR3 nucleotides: TGTGCCACCAGCGAGCCTTCCCCGAATCAGCCCCAGCATTTT. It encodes CATSEPSPNQPQHF.

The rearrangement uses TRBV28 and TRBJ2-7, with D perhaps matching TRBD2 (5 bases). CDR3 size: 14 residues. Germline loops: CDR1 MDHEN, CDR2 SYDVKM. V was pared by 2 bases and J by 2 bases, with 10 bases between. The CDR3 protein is CASSLEGGPYEQYF. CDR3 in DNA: TGTGCCAGCAGTTTAGAGGGCGGACCCTACGAGCAGTACTTC.

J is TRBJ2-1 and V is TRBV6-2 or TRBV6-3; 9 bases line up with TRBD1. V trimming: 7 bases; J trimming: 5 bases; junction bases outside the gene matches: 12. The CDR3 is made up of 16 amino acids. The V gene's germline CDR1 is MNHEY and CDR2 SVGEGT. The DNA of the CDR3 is TGTGCCAGCAACCCACTAGGGACAGGGATGAACAATGAGCAGTTCTTC. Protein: CASNPLGTGMNNEQFF.

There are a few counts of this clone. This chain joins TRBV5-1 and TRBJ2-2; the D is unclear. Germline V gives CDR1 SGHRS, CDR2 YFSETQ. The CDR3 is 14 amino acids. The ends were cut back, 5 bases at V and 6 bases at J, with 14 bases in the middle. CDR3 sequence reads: CASRPTRGPGELFF. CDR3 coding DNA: TGCGCCAGCAGACCCACGCGAGGCCCCGGGGAGCTGTTTTTT.

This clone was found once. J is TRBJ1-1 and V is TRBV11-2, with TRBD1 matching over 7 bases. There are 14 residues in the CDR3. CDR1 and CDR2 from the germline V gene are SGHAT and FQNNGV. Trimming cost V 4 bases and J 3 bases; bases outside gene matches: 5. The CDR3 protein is CASSSTGFHTEAFF. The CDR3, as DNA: TGTGCCAGCAGCTCGACAGGGTTCCACACTGAAGCTTTCTTT.

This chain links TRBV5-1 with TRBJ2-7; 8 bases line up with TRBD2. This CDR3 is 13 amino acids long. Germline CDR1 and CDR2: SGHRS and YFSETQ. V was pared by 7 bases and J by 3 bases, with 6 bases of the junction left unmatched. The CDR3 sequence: CASASGGGYEQYF. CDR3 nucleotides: TGCGCCAGCGCCTCGGGGGGGGGCTACGAGCAGTACTTC.

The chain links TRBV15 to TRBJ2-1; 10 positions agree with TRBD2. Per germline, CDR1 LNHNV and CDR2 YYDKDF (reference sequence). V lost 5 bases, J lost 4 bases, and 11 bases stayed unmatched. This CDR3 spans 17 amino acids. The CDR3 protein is CATSSGAAGGRYNEQFF. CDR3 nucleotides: TGTGCCACCAGCTCTGGGGCAGCGGGAGGGAGGTACAATGAGCAGTTCTTC.

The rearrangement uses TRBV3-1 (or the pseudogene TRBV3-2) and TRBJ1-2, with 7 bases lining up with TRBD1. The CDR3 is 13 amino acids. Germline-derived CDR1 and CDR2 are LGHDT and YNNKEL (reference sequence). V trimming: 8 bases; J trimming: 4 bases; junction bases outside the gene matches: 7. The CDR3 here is CASRDRDGYGYTF. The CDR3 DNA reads TGTGCCAGCCGTGACAGGGACGGCTATGGCTACACCTTC.

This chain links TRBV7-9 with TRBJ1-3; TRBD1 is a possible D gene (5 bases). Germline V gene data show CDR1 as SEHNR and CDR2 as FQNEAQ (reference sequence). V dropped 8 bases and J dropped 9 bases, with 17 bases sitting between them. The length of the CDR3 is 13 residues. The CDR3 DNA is TGTGCCAGCGCTAAGCACGAAGGGGCCACCATATATTTT. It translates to CASAKHEGATIYF.

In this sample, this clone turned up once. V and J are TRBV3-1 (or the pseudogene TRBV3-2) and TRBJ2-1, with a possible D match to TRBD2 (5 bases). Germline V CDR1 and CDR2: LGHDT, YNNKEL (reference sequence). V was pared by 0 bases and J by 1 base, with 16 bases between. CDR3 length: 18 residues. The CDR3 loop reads CASSQDLTTSRSYNEQFF. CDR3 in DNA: TGTGCCAGCAGCCAAGATCTGACCACTAGTCGATCCTACAATGAGCAGTTCTTC.

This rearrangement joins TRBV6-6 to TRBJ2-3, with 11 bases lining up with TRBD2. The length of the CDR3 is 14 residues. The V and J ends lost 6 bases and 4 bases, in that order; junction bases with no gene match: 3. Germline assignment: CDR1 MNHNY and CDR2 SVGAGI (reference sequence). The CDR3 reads CASRMTSGADTQYF. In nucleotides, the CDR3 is TGTGCCAGCAGAATGACTAGCGGGGCAGATACGCAGTATTTT.

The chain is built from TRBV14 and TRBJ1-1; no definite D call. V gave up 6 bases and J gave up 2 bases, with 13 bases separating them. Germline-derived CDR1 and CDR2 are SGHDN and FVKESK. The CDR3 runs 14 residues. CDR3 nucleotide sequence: TGTGCCAGCAGTCTAACGGGGTTAAACACTGAAGCTTTCTTT. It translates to CASSLTGLNTEAFF.

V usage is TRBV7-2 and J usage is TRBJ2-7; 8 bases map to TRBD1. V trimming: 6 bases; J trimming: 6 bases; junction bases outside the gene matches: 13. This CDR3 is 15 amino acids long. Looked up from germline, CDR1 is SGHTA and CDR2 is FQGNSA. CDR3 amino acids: CASSRWTGKGGEQYF. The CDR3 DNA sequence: TGTGCCAGCAGTCGATGGACAGGGAAAGGCGGCGAGCAGTACTTC.

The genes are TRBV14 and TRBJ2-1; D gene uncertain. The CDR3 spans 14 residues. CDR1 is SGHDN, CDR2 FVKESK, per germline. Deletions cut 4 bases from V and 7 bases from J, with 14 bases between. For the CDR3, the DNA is TGTGCCAGCAGCCCCGCGATAATGAGAAATGAGCAGTTCTTC. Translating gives CASSPAIMRNEQFF.